This T cell receptor (beta chain) originates from a study of T cell clones after liver transplantation. Study details: Immunosuppression withdrawal was tried within 2 years after liver transplantation in this trial.

Measured with immunoSEQ multiplex PCR; TCRdb has only the in-frame clones, and not every one. This table holds about 74,000 clones, 75% to 85% found once. Sample: CD4+ T cells from blood, taken before liver transplant. This receptor was taken from a human donor who received a liver transplant.

CDR3 region: CASSDGRGYEQYF. CDR3 coding DNA: TGTGCCAGCAGTGACGGCAGGGGATACGAGCAGTACTTC. The rearrangement uses TRBV6-1 and TRBJ2-7; a possible D gene is TRBD1 (6 bases). In germline, CDR1 is MNHNS, CDR2 SASEGT. The length of the CDR3 is 13 residues. V was shortened by 3 bases and J by 4 bases, with 10 bases between the two germline ends.